This T cell receptor (beta chain) was captured in a study of technical replicates of blood from a few donors. Measured with immunoSEQ multiplex PCR; TCRdb has only the in-frame clones, and not every one. The sample has tens of thousands of clones, more than 85% seen once. The V and J ends lost 5 bases and 4 bases respectively, with 12 bases between them. The CDR3 is 13 residues long. The germline V gene has CDR1 SEHNR and CDR2 FQNEAQ (reference sequence). The chain has TRBV7-9 and TRBJ2-7; unclear D gene. The origin of this receptor is a human donor in good health. Some clones in this sample may be carry-over from other donors' samples. Sample: PBMCs. CDR3 nucleotide sequence: TGTGCCAGCAGCCCCCCTTCGTCTTACGAGCAGTACTTC. As protein: CASSPPSSYEQYF.